This T cell receptor beta chain was documented in a study of CD8 T cells in ankylosing spondylitis. Regarding the study as a whole: Roughly eight highly homologous variants made up a TCR beta motif that seemed to typify ankylosing spondylitis blood. It was reported that disease-linked clones were significantly enriched in matched ankylosing spondylitis synovial fluid. Disease-linked clones were CD8+ and relatively rare in peripheral blood.

Germline loops: CDR1 DFQATT, CDR2 SNEGSKA (reference sequence). CDR3 size: 15 residues. V lost 1 base and J 0 bases, leaving 12 bases between the germline ends. 5'-RACE, quantitative and with molecular barcodes, yielded the TCR beta libraries. TCRdb redid the calling of the 5' RACE reads with MiXCR, one entry per CDR3 protein. The table has 150,000 to 200,000 distinct CDR3 sequences, 10% to 15% seen once; the top ten hold about 11%. Details on this clonotype: The antigen is undetermined.

Material: blood, either unsorted or a sorted T cell fraction (not recorded which). The chain recombines TRBV20-1 with TRBJ1-1; D unclear. This clonotype was obtained from a female donor with ankylosing spondylitis or in good health (not recorded which). The CDR3 here is CSARGAVLMNTEAFF. The DNA of the CDR3 is TGCAGTGCTAGAGGGGCCGTCCTCATGAACACTGAAGCTTTCTTT.